Many counts were recorded for the clone carrying this T cell receptor (beta chain). Its antigen is currently unknown. These data originate in a study of T cells in Graves' hyperthyroidism and ophthalmopathy. Background on the study: Peripheral blood samples were taken at initial diagnosis, prior to any treatment.

Findings and caveats of the study: Ophthalmopathy was separated from stable hyperthyroidism by a 13 V-J model.

Researchers took RNA transcripts and amplified the TCR beta CDR3 regions from them. Researchers ran a first-round RT-PCR on the TCR CDR3 using the HTBI primer set. One entry per CDR3 protein results from TCRdb running MiXCR on the multiplex PCR reads. Of 640,000 or so distinct CDR3 sequences detected, 14% appear once; the ten largest clones hold 7% to 9%. CDR3 length: 13 amino acids. Germline V lookup: CDR1 MNHEY, CDR2 SMNVEV (reference sequence). Trimming removed 6 bases at V and 2 bases at J, with 9 bases between. Diagnosis rested on symptoms, serum thyroxine and TRAb, thyroid ultrasound, and orbital computed tomography.

The gene calls are TRBV27 and TRBJ2-3; tentatively, D is TRBD2 (6 bases). The receptor was derived from a woman aged 18-29 years with Graves' ophthalmopathy. Sequencing was done on a sample of blood. The CDR3 is CASRRDFTDTQYF. CDR3 nucleotides: TGTGCCAGCAGAAGGGACTTCACAGATACGCAGTATTTT.